This T cell receptor (beta chain) was recovered during a study of molecular identifiers for immune sequencing clone quantification (dated by TCRdb to about 2018). The study in broad terms: In a replicate experiment, RNA from about 20,000 or 100,000 naive CD8 T cells was split into five aliquots, four of which were sequenced. CD8 T cells were used in a methods study to benchmark molecular-identifier clustering-based TCR repertoire sequencing (MIDCIRS) and TCR RNA copy counting. Here is what the overall study found, with its caveats: Clones above 20 RNA copies held over 99% of molecules in CMV-specific effector cells but under 1% in naive cells. Modeling gave around 2.7 recovered TCR RNA copies per cell versus approximately 10 by digital PCR, implying roughly 28% capture efficiency. The naive libraries included spiked-in Jurkat TCR RNA (about nine copies' worth), and this RNA is not part of the donor repertoire. When barcode sub-clustering was not used, chimeric consensus sequences inflated TCR diversity, with chimeras reaching as high as 47%. Spiked-in Jurkat TCR RNA equivalent to a single cell was reported to be detectable even among approximately 1 million naive CD8 T cells. Highly expanded clone sizes could be underestimated if identical TCR molecules share a barcode.

Libraries of naive CD8 T cells were built from anywhere between about 20,000 and 1,000,000 sorted cells, with 10%, 30% or 50% of the purified RNA used. Naive CD8 T cells, defined as CD8+CD4-CCR7+CD45RA+, were FACS-sorted into RLT Plus buffer on a BD FACSAria II. To test detection sensitivity, Jurkat RNA equal to ten TCR copies was added to samples of about 19,000-1,100,000 naive CD8 T cells. Enrichment of CD8 T cells was performed with RosetteSep CD8+ T Cell Enrichment Cocktail and Ficoll-Paque, after which ACK red cell lysis was carried out. The library was generated by PCR. TCRdb records NextSeq 500 as the sequencer. Preparation of bulk TCR libraries followed a previously described approach, with the TCR primers listed in Table S5. Total RNA was purified with the Qiagen AllPrep DNA/RNA kit. Reads from multiple sequencing runs of the same library were pooled before analysis. Per the source publication's procedure: Only reads with exact TCR constant sequence were kept, trimmed to 150 nt, and grouped by their 12-nt molecular barcodes. Within each barcode group, reads were sub-clustered at a 15% Levenshtein threshold, and quality-weighted consensus sequences were built per RNA molecule. Non-functional sequences were discarded, and so were lower-count sequences lying one edit away from another sequence. Based on fitting two negative binomial distributions, any barcode sub-cluster with under 20% of the maximum read count was discarded. In-frame beta chains were kept once TCRdb had trimmed the public reads at Q25 with fastp and called clones with MiXCR. Each record represents a unique CDR3 protein, reported with the most common genes and DNA among its rows. What appears here as the V and J calls and clone size reflects TCRdb's work, not the paper's. Counted in this sample were over 50,000 distinct CDR3 sequences; roughly 36% of them appeared once. Of the sample, 3% to 4% falls within the top ten clones.

From the cysteine up to the phenylalanine, the CDR3 has a length of 14 residues. The DNA shown is the 42-base CDR3, in frame from base 1. The germline V gene sets CDR1 to MDHEN and CDR2 to SYDVKM. The V end loses 3 bases and the J end loses 3 bases, and a stretch of 12 bases separates them. The sample holds many counts of this clonotype. What this receptor recognizes is not known. Base-call qualities are not available, and no considerably larger clone is one nucleotide away. Sequenced input: naive CD8+ T cells from blood, with Jurkat cell RNA spiked in. Explained via the paper, the cell subset or site label denotes: FACS-sorted CD8+CD4-CCR7+CD45RA+ naive T cells. This sequence originates from a human donor in good health. Some libraries in this study had Jurkat cell RNA spiked in. Here the chain combines TRBV28 and TRBJ2-7; no confident D gene assignment can be made. The nucleotide sequence reads TGTGCCAGCAGTTTGCAGGAATCCAGCTACGAGCAGTACTTC. Its protein reads: CASSLQESSYEQYF.